These 17 T cell receptor beta chains originate from one sample sequenced in a study of metastatic and nonmetastatic thyroid tumors. Thyroid surgery was performed in patients who had received no treatment beforehand. TCRdb re-clonotyped the PCR reads through MiXCR. This sample has around 31,000 clones, with 20% to 25% found just once. The sample taken for sequencing was tumor tissue. These receptors came from a male donor with papillary thyroid cancer or a benign thyroid nodule (not recorded which). Some clones in this sample may be carry-over from other donors' samples.

This clone was observed a handful of times. Just one base apart from a much larger clone, this may be a read error. This chain links TRBV3-1 with TRBJ2-1, with TRBD1 matching over 12 bases. CDR1 and CDR2 from the germline V gene are LGHDT and YNNKEL (reference sequence). CDR3 size: 16 residues. CDR3 in DNA: TGTGCCAGCAGCCAAGATCCTGGGACAGGGGGCTATGAGCAGTCCTTC. Its translation: CASSQDPGTGGYEQSF.

By frequency in the sample, this clone is medium-sized (0.01 to 0.1%). The chain joins TRBV20-1 to TRBJ2-7, with TRBD2 matching over 9 bases. Per germline, CDR1 DFQATT and CDR2 SNEGSKA (reference sequence). Losses at the gene ends were 5 bases for V and 2 bases for J; bases not matched to a gene: 16. The CDR3 covers 17 residues. DNA for the CDR3: TGCAGTGCTTTAAGGGGGGGTGGCGGGAGGGCCCCCTACGAGCAGTACTTC. The encoded protein is CSALRGGGGRAPYEQYF.

A word on this clone: A much larger clone lies one base from this, so it may be a read error. Other DNA sequences in this specimen translate into the identical CDR3. The rearrangement links TRBV28 to TRBJ2-4; 7 bases map to TRBD1. The J segment lost 8 bases and the V segment lost 9 bases, leaving 22 bases of the junction unmatched. This CDR3 is built from 17 residues. CDR1 MDHEN and CDR2 SYDVKM come from the germline V gene. This chain's CDR3 is CASSPRRVTGMSYIQYF. Written as DNA, the CDR3 is TGTGCCAGTAGTCCAAGGCGTGTGACAGGGATGTCCTACATTCAGTACTTC.

In its sample, this clone was seen a few times. V is TRBV6-2 or TRBV6-3 and J is TRBJ2-3; D is perhaps TRBD2 (6 bases). Germline CDR1 reads MNHEY; CDR2 reads SVGEGT. Trimming removed 5 bases from V and 7 bases from J, with 16 bases in between. The length of the CDR3 is 14 residues. The CDR3 nucleotides read TGTGCCAGCAGTACCCTATCGGGAGCATATACGCAGTATTTT. This codes for CASSTLSGAYTQYF.

This clone has a handful of counts. Germline is not matched at one junction end, which may reflect a read error. The CDR3 reads CATSELGGGEKYF. The CDR3 DNA sequence: TGTGCCACAAGTGAGTTGGGAGGGGGAGAGAAGTACTTC. The J gene is TRBJ2-7, the V gene TRBV24-1, with D tentatively TRBD2 (7 bases). CDR3 length: 13 amino acids. Germline V CDR1 and CDR2: KGHDR, SFDVKD.

This clone was detected many times. At the DNA level, this CDR3 is encoded by other sequences in the same sample as well. The V call is TRBV12-3 or TRBV12-4, the J call TRBJ2-3; 9 bases match TRBD1. Trimming removed 8 bases from V and 3 bases from J; junction bases left unmatched: 9. The CDR3 length is 15 residues. CDR3 sequence (DNA): TGTGCCAGCGGACCGGGACAGGGTGGGACAGATACGCAGTATTTT. It encodes CASGPGQGGTDTQYF.

This clone was recorded many times. The chain employs TRBV7-9 and TRBJ2-3; D not resolved. From germline, CDR1 is SEHNR and CDR2 FQNEAQ (reference sequence). V dropped 2 bases and J dropped 0 bases, with 3 bases sitting between them. This CDR3 spans 13 amino acids. CDR3 in DNA: TGTGCCAGCAGCTTATCCAGCACAGATACGCAGTATTTT. Its protein is CASSLSSTDTQYF.

This clone was seen more than once but under ten times. This chain links TRBV12-3 or TRBV12-4 with TRBJ1-1, with D perhaps TRBD1 (6 bases). The CDR3 contains 14 residues. The V end was cut by 4 bases, the J end by 5 bases, with 14 bases between. The CDR3: CASSSRGGVTEAFF. CDR3 bases: TGTGCCAGCAGTTCCAGGGGAGGTGTTACTGAAGCTTTCTTT.

This clone was counted at least ten times. The chain recombines TRBV6-1 with TRBJ1-4; maybe TRBD1 (6 bases). V was clipped by 6 bases and J by 5 bases, with 13 bases between them. The V gene's germline CDR1 is MNHNS and CDR2 SASEGT. This CDR3 comprises 14 residues. The CDR3 bases are TGTGCCAGCAGCCCAGGACAGCTGAATGAAAAACTGTTTTTT. Encoded protein: CASSPGQLNEKLFF.

This clone appeared many times. In DNA form, the CDR3 reads TGCGCCAGCAGCCACAGCCTGGGGAATGAGCAGTTCTTC. Amino acids: CASSHSLGNEQFF. The chain employs TRBV4-3 and TRBJ2-1; unclear D gene. V lost 3 bases and J lost 7, with 10 bases in between. Germline V gives CDR1 LGHNA, CDR2 YSLEER. This CDR3 has 13 amino acids.

V is TRBV6-6 and J is TRBJ2-2, with D possibly being TRBD1 or TRBD2 (5 bases each). The germline gives CDR1 MNHNY, CDR2 SVGAGI (reference sequence). This CDR3 region has 14 residues. The V end was cut by 2 bases, the J end by 7 bases, with 11 bases between. The DNA for the CDR3 is TGTGCCAGCAGTTACCCCCGGGGCGGCGGGGAGCTGTTTTTT. Its protein product is CASSYPRGGGELFF.

This clone was observed many times. J is TRBJ2-1 and V is TRBV7-9, with a tentative D call TRBD2 (5 bases). The CDR3 totals 17 residues. Germline V gives CDR1 SEHNR, CDR2 FQNEAQ (reference sequence). V was pared by 4 bases and J by 0 bases, with 16 bases between. The DNA of the CDR3 is TGTGCCAGCAGCTCCGACTGGCGGGTAAGCTCCTACAATGAGCAGTTCTTC. Protein sequence: CASSSDWRVSSYNEQFF.

This clone has at least ten counts. V usage is TRBV30 and J usage is TRBJ1-6; 10 bases match TRBD1. The germline V gene has CDR1 GTSNPN and CDR2 SVGIG (reference sequence). The CDR3 loop spans 13 amino acids. J gave up 9 bases and V 1 base, and 0 bases lay outside the gene matches. CDR3 DNA sequence: TGTGCCTGGAGTGGACAGGGGGCTTCACCCCTCCACTTT. Its translation is CAWSGQGASPLHF.

J is TRBJ2-2 and V is TRBV2, with 7 bases that match TRBD2. Per the germline V gene, CDR1 is SNHLY and CDR2 is FYNNEI. This CDR3 contains 15 residues. Trimming cost V 6 bases and J 2 bases; bases outside gene matches: 6. This CDR3 reads CASRRERGNTGELFF. As DNA, the CDR3 is TGTGCCAGCAGACGGGAGCGGGGCAACACCGGGGAGCTGTTTTTT.

The rearrangement joins TRBV7-6 to TRBJ2-1, with D possibly being TRBD1 or TRBD2 (6 bases each). The CDR3 consists of 17 residues. V lost 1 base and J lost 7, with 20 bases in between. Germline lookup yields CDR1 SGHVS and CDR2 FNYEAQ. CDR3 nucleotides: TGTGCCAGCAGCTTAGAGGCTAGCTGGAGGGGGGAGAATGAGCAGTTCTTC. Amino acids: CASSLEASWRGENEQFF.

This clone has ten or more counts. This chain uses TRBV3-1 with TRBJ2-3; the D is unclear. The germline V and J ends were trimmed by 4 bases and 6 bases, with 11 bases remaining between them. Germline V CDR1 and CDR2: LGHDT, YNNKEL (reference sequence). The CDR3 runs 13 residues. In DNA form, the CDR3 reads TGTGCCAGCAGCCCTGGCCGGTCCGATACGCAGTATTTT. Protein product: CASSPGRSDTQYF.

This clone was seen more than once but under ten times. The rearrangement links TRBV6-1 to TRBJ2-2; 7 bases agree with TRBD1. The CDR3 length is 15 residues. Germline V lookup: CDR1 MNHNS, CDR2 SASEGT. Trimming cost V 4 bases and J 3 bases; bases outside gene matches: 5. The CDR3 loop is CASSVSTGDTGELFF. Written as DNA, the CDR3 is TGTGCCAGCAGTGTATCCACAGGGGACACCGGGGAGCTGTTTTTT.